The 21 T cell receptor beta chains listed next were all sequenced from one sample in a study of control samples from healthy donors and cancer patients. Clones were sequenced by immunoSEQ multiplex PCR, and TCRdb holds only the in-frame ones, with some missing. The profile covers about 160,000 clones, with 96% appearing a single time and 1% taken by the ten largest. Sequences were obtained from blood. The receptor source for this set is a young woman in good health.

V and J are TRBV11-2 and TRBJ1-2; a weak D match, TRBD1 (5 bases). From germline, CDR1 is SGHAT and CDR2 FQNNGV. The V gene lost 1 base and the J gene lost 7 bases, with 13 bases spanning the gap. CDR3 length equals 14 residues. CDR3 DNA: TGTGCCAGCAGCTTAGGGGGCATGGGGTCTGGCTACACCTTC. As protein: CASSLGGMGSGYTF.

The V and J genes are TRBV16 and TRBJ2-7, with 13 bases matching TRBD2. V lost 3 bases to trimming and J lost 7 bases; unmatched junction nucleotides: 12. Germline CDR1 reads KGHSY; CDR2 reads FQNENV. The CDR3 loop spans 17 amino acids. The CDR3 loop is CASSQFTSGRAAKEQYF. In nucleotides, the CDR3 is TGTGCCAGCAGCCAGTTCACTAGCGGGAGGGCCGCTAAAGAGCAGTACTTC.

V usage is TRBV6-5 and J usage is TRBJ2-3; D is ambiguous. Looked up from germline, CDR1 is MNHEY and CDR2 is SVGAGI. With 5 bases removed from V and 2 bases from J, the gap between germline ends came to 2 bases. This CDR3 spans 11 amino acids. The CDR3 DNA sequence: TGTGCCAGCAGTCACACAGATACGCAGTATTTT. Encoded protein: CASSHTDTQYF.

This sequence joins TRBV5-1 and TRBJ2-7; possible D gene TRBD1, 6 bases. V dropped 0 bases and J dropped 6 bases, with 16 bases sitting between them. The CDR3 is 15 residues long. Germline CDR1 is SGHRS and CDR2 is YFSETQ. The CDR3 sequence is CASSLAFFGRGEQYF. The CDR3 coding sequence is TGCGCCAGCAGCTTGGCCTTTTTTGGCAGGGGCGAGCAGTACTTC.

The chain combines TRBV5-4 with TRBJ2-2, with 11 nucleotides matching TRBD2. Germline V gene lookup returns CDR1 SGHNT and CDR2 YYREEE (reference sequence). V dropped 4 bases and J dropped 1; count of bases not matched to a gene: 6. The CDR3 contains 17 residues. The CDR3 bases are TGTGCCAGCAGCCCTATAGGACTAGCGGGGAACACCGGGGAGCTGTTTTTT. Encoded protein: CASSPIGLAGNTGELFF.

CDR3 DNA sequence: TGTGCCAGCAGCTTGGCGGGACAGGGGAGTGATGGCTACACCTTC. Translated, it gives CASSLAGQGSDGYTF. This chain joins TRBV5-5 and TRBJ1-2, with 10 positions matching TRBD1. The CDR3 is made up of 15 amino acids. Trimming at V came to 0 bases and at J to 6 bases, leaving 5 bases not matched to a gene. The germline CDR1 and CDR2 sequences are SGHKS and YYEKEE (reference sequence).

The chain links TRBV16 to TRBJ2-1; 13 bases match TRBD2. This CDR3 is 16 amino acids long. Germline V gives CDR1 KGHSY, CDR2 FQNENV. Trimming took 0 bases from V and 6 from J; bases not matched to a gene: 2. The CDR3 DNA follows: TGTGCCAGCAGCCAATCAAGACTAGCGGGAGGCAATGAGCAGTTCTTC. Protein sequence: CASSQSRLAGGNEQFF.

The CDR3 DNA sequence: TGTGCCAGTAGTACCGGGACAGGGGGCGGAGAGACCCAGTACTTC. Protein sequence: CASSTGTGGGETQYF. The genes are TRBV19 and TRBJ2-5; the match to TRBD1 covers 12 bases. The CDR3 runs to 15 residues. J was trimmed by 4 bases and V by 4 bases; bases with no gene match: 4. CDR1 is LNHDA, CDR2 SQIVND, per germline (reference sequence).

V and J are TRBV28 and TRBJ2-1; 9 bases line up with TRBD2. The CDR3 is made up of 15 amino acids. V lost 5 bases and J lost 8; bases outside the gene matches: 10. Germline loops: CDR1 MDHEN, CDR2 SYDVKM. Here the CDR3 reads CASSVSGGLLDEQFF. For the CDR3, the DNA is TGTGCCAGCAGTGTAAGCGGGGGGCTCTTAGATGAGCAGTTCTTC.

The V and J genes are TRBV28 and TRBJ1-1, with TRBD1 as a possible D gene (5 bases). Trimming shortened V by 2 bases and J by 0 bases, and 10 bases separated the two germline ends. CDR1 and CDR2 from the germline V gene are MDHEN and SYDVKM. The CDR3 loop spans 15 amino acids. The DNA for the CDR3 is TGTGCCAGCAGTTTAGGGGGGGTAATGAACACTGAAGCTTTCTTT. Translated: CASSLGGVMNTEAFF.

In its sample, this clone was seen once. CDR3 amino acids: CASSLRAGGAETQYF. The CDR3 coding sequence is TGCGCCAGCAGCTTGAGGGCGGGAGGAGCCGAGACCCAGTACTTC. The chain joins TRBV5-1 to TRBJ2-5, with 8 bases matching TRBD2. The V gene end was trimmed by 1 base and the J gene end by 5 bases; junction bases not matched to a gene: 7. This CDR3 is 15 amino acids long. Per the germline V gene, CDR1 is SGHRS and CDR2 is YFSETQ.

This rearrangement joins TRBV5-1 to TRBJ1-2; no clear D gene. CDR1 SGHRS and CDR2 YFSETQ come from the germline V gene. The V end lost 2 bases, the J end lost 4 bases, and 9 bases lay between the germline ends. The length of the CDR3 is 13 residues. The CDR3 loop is CASSLGFGYGYTF. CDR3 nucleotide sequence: TGCGCCAGCAGCTTAGGGTTTGGCTATGGCTACACCTTC.

CDR3 sequence (DNA): TGTGCCAGCCGCGGGTCAGGGAGAGGAAACACCATATATTTT. It translates to CASRGSGRGNTIYF. This rearrangement joins TRBV28 to TRBJ1-3, with D maybe TRBD1 (5 bases). V lost 8 bases and J lost 4, with 15 bases in between. The CDR3 is made up of 14 amino acids. Germline V gene sequence: CDR1 MDHEN, CDR2 SYDVKM.

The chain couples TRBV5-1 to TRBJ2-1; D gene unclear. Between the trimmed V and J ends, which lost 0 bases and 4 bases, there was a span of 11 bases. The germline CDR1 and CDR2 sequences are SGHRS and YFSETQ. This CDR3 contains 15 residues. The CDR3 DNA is TGCGCCAGCAGCTTGGGAGGAGCACTTTACAATGAGCAGTTCTTC. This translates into CASSLGGALYNEQFF. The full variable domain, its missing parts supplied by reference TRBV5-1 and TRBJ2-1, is KAGVTQTPRYLIKTRGQQVTLSCSPISGHRSVSWYQQTPGQGLQFLFEYFSETQRNKGNFPGRFSGRQFSNSRSEMNVSTLELGDSALYLCASSLGGALYNEQFFGPGTRLTVL.

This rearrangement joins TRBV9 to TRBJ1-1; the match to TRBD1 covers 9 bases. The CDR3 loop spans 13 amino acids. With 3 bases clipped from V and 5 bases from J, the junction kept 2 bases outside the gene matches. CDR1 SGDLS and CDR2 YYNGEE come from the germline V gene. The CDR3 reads CASSAQGATEAFF. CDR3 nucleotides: TGTGCCAGCAGCGCACAGGGGGCTACTGAAGCTTTCTTT.

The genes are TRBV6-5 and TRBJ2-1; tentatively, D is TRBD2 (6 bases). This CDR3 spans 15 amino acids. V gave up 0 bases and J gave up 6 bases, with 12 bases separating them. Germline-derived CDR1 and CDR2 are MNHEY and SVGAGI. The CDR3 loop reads CASSYSGRRPNEQFF. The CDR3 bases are TGTGCCAGCAGTTACTCTGGGAGGCGCCCCAATGAGCAGTTCTTC.

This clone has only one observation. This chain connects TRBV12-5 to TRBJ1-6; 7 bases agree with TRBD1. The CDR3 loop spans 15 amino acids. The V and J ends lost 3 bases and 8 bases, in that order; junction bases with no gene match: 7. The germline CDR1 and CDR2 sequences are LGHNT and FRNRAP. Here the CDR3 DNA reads TGTGCTAGTGGTTTTCCGGGACAGAGGGATTCACCCCTCCACTTT. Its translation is CASGFPGQRDSPLHF.

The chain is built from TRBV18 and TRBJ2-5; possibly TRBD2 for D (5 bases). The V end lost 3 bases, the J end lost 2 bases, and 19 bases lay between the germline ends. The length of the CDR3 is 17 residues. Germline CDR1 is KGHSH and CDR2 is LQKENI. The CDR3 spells CASSPPTVRGPQETQYF. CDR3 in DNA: TGTGCCAGCTCACCTCCCACGGTCCGGGGTCCACAAGAGACCCAGTACTTC.

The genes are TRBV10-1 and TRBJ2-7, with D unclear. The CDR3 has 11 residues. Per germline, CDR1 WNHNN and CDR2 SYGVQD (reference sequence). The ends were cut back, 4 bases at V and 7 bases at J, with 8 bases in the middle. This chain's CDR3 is CASSAGQEQYF. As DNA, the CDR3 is TGCGCCAGCAGTGCCGGGCAAGAGCAGTACTTC.

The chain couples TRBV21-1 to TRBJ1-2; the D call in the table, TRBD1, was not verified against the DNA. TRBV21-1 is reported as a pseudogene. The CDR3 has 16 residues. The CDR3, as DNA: TGTGCCAGCAGCACAAACCCCGGTGGGCGAAACTATGGCTACACCTTC. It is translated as CASSTNPGGRNYGYTF.

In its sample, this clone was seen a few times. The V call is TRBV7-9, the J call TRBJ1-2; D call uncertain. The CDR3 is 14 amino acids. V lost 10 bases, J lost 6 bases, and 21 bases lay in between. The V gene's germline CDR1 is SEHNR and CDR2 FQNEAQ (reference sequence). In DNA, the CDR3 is TGTGCCACCGCCAGTTATAGGGAATACGATGGCTACACCTTC. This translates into CATASYREYDGYTF.